These 24 T cell receptor beta chains originate from one sample sequenced in a study of regulatory T cells in long-lasting Graves disease. Time point indicated: newly diagnosed GD, antithyroid drugs for less than 3 months. From RNA extracted from PBMCs, the TCR library was made. According to the study, TCR beta libraries were built with iRepertoire HTBI primers and CDR3-region Arm-PCR. From the multiplex PCR reads, TCRdb called clonotypes with MiXCR, one entry per CDR3 protein. Among more than 300,000 distinct CDR3 sequences listed, under 20% were seen once. These data were likewise used in another study, on T cells in Graves' hyperthyroidism and ophthalmopathy.

Here the sequenced sample was peripheral blood mononuclear cells (PBMCs), taken at new diagnosis, from a patient treated with antithyroid drugs. The receptors originated from a woman between 18 and 30 years old with Graves disease.

This clonotype has a count of ten or more. The chain is built from TRBV4-1 and TRBJ1-1, with D tentatively TRBD1 (5 bases). The CDR3 is 16 residues long. CDR1 and CDR2 from the germline V gene are MGHRA and YSYEKL. Trimming pared 6 bases from V and 1 base from J, leaving 18 bases between. CDR3 sequence: CASRPLLTERNTEAFF. In DNA form, the CDR3 reads TGCGCCAGCAGACCGCTATTGACAGAGAGGAACACTGAAGCTTTCTTT.

This clonotype was counted a single time. This sequence joins TRBV4-3 and TRBJ2-7; D remains unclear. Germline CDR1 LGHNA, CDR2 YSLEER. V dropped 0 bases and J dropped 2 bases, with 11 bases sitting between them. The CDR3 loop spans 15 amino acids. In DNA form, the CDR3 reads TGCGCCAGCAGCCAAGAACTCGGCAGCCCCTACGAGCAGTACTTC. It codes for CASSQELGSPYEQYF.

This clonotype was counted a few times. The chain is built from TRBV7-2 and TRBJ1-4, with a possible D match to TRBD1 (6 bases). The CDR3 extends over 17 amino acids. V lost 5 bases, J lost 5 bases, and 21 bases lay in between. The germline gives CDR1 SGHTA, CDR2 FQGNSA. The CDR3, as DNA: TGTGCCAGCAGCACACCCGGGGGGGCAGGGGACAATGAAAAACTGTTTTTT. Protein sequence: CASSTPGGAGDNEKLFF.

The chain employs TRBV4-1 and TRBJ2-2; tentatively, D is TRBD1 (6 bases). The germline gives CDR1 MGHRA, CDR2 YSYEKL. There are 16 residues in the CDR3. Trimming shortened V by 3 bases and J by 0 bases, and 11 bases separated the two germline ends. Written as DNA, the CDR3 is TGCGCCAGCAGCCACATAAGGACAGCGAACACCGGGGAGCTGTTTTTT. Its translation is CASSHIRTANTGELFF.

This chain links TRBV24-1 with TRBJ2-3, with 8 positions matching TRBD2. The CDR3 has 17 residues. V lost 3 bases, J lost 2 bases, and 9 bases stayed unmatched. Germline loops: CDR1 KGHDR, CDR2 SFDVKD. The CDR3, as DNA: TGTGCCACCAGTGATCTAGGACGGGGGGGAATCACAGATACGCAGTATTTT. This sequence encodes CATSDLGRGGITDTQYF.

The rearrangement links TRBV4-1 to TRBJ2-7, with 8 positions matching TRBD1. The CDR3 covers 13 residues. Trimming at V came to 1 base and at J to 7 bases, leaving 3 bases not matched to a gene. Germline loops: CDR1 MGHRA, CDR2 YSYEKL. As DNA, the CDR3 is TGCGCCAGCAGCCAAGGGACAGGGAAGGAGCAGTACTTC. It translates to CASSQGTGKEQYF.

This clonotype showed up just a few times. In nucleotides, the CDR3 is TGTGCCACCAGCAGAGATCCCACAGATACGCAGTATTTT. This codes for CATSRDPTDTQYF. The V call is TRBV15, the J call TRBJ2-3; D remains ambiguous. Germline V lookup: CDR1 LNHNV, CDR2 YYDKDF (reference sequence). The CDR3 consists of 13 residues. V lost 0 bases, J lost 2 bases, and 3 bases lay in between. Filled out from reference TRBV15 and TRBJ2-3, the complete variable domain reads DAMVIQNPRYQVTQFGKPVTLSCSQTLNHNVMYWYQQKSSQAPKLLFHYYDKDFNNEADTPDNFQSRRPNTSFCFLDIRSPGLGDTAMYLCATSRDPTDTQYFGPGTRLTVL.

This clonotype was counted a few times. The chain links TRBV29-1 to TRBJ2-4; D is perhaps TRBD1 (6 bases). The V end was cut by 7 bases, the J end by 13 bases, with 20 bases between. The CDR3 contains 12 residues. The germline gives CDR1 SQVTM, CDR2 ANQGSEA. In nucleotides, the CDR3 is TGCAGCGGGGGAAGGCAGGGGCTCCGACAGTACTTC. Protein product: CSGGRQGLRQYF.

The table lists this clonotype with many counts. The CDR3 DNA is TGTGCCAGCTCACCACCGCTGCAGGGAGGTATAAACACTGAAGCTTTCTTT. Translated, it gives CASSPPLQGGINTEAFF. The J gene is TRBJ1-1, the V gene TRBV18, with D perhaps TRBD1 (5 bases). The CDR3 has 17 residues. Between the trimmed V and J ends, which lost 0 bases and 2 bases, there was a span of 16 bases. CDR1 and CDR2 (germline): KGHSH, LQKENI.

About this clonotype: One base away lies a much larger clone, so this may be a sequencing read error. V usage is TRBV6-2 or TRBV6-3 and J usage is TRBJ1-5; D unclear. Germline loops: CDR1 MNHEY, CDR2 SVGEGT. The CDR3 runs 13 residues. The CDR3 DNA sequence: TGTGCCGGCAGTTACGGCCGAGATCAGCCCCAGCATTTT. Protein product: CAGSYGRDQPQHF.

The chain uses TRBV7-2 and TRBJ1-5; D unclear. V lost 1 base and J 0 bases, leaving 10 bases between the germline ends. This CDR3 contains 16 residues. Germline CDR1 SGHTA, CDR2 FQGNSA. CDR3 sequence (DNA): TGTGCCAGCAGCTTAGGGGTTAGGTATAGCAATCAGCCCCAGCATTTT. The encoded protein is CASSLGVRYSNQPQHF.

This clonotype was seen more than once but under ten times. J is TRBJ1-3 and V is TRBV7-8; D is ambiguous. This CDR3 is built from 15 residues. The V gene lost 1 base and the J gene lost 0 bases, with 7 bases spanning the gap. Germline CDR1 and CDR2: SGHVS and FQNEAQ. The CDR3 DNA sequence: TGTGCCAGCAGCTTAGAGGGCGACTCTGGAAACACCATATATTTT. The encoded protein is CASSLEGDSGNTIYF.

This rearrangement joins TRBV10-3 to TRBJ2-4, with TRBD1 matching over 10 bases. CDR1 is ENHRY and CDR2 is SYGVKD in the germline V gene. CDR3 length equals 16 residues. Trimming cost V 0 bases and J 6 bases; bases outside gene matches: 5. The CDR3 bases are TGTGCCATCAGTGAGTCGACGACAGGGGGCACAAACATTCAGTACTTC. This encodes CAISESTTGGTNIQYF.

This rearrangement joins TRBV4-1 to TRBJ1-1; D call uncertain. CDR3 length equals 15 residues. Germline CDR1 reads MGHRA; CDR2 reads YSYEKL. V dropped 3 bases and J dropped 7 bases, with 18 bases sitting between them. CDR3 amino acids: CASSQVIGRHGEAFF. The CDR3 nucleotides read TGCGCCAGCAGCCAGGTCATCGGGAGACACGGTGAAGCTTTCTTT.

This clonotype was counted between two and nine times. The J gene is TRBJ2-7, the V gene TRBV9; 10 bases align to TRBD2. The V and J ends lost 3 bases and 3 bases, in that order; junction bases with no gene match: 6. The CDR3 has 15 amino acids. CDR1 and CDR2 from the germline V gene are SGDLS and YYNGEE. This chain's CDR3 is CASSAQLAGSYEQYF. Written as DNA, the CDR3 is TGTGCCAGCAGCGCCCAACTAGCGGGGAGCTACGAGCAGTACTTC.

This clonotype was detected ten times or more. V and J are TRBV4-2 and TRBJ2-1; 8 nucleotides align to TRBD2. CDR1 LGHNA and CDR2 YNFKEQ come from the germline V gene. With V trimmed by 2 bases and J by 4 bases, 7 bases remained unmatched. This CDR3 region has 16 residues. The CDR3 DNA reads as TGTGCCAGCAGCCAACAAAGCGGGGGAGATTACAATGAGCAGTTCTTC. Translated, it gives CASSQQSGGDYNEQFF.

This clonotype was counted ten times or more. The V and J genes are TRBV3-1 and TRBJ2-1; 12 bases are shared with TRBD2. V shed 6 bases and J 4 bases; nucleotides not matched to a gene: 4. The CDR3 is made up of 15 amino acids. Germline lookup yields CDR1 LGHDT and CDR2 YNNKEL (reference sequence). CDR3 in DNA: TGTGCCAGCAGTCCTAGCGGGGGGGCGTACAATGAGCAGTTCTTC. It codes for CASSPSGGAYNEQFF.

The chain recombines TRBV18 with TRBJ1-6; D unclear. V was shortened by 0 bases and J by 7 bases, with 4 bases between the two germline ends. The length of the CDR3 is 13 residues. The germline V gene encodes CDR1 KGHSH and CDR2 LQKENI. CDR3 DNA sequence: TGTGCCAGCTCACCACCCCAGAATTCACCCCTCCACTTT. Amino acids: CASSPPQNSPLHF.

This clonotype was seen at least ten times. The chain combines TRBV28 with TRBJ2-2; 10 bases are shared with TRBD1. The CDR3 length is 15 residues. The V gene's germline CDR1 is MDHEN and CDR2 SYDVKM. Trimming removed 3 bases from V and 5 bases from J; junction bases left unmatched: 3. The CDR3 reads CASSFVDRGTGELFF. CDR3 nucleotide sequence: TGTGCCAGCAGTTTTGTGGACAGGGGGACCGGGGAGCTGTTTTTT. The full variable domain, with the rest looked up from reference TRBV28 and TRBJ2-2, is DVKVTQSSRYLVKRTGEKVFLECVQDMDHENMFWYRQDPGLGLRLIYFSYDVKMKEKGDIPEGYSVSREKKERFSLILESASTNQTSMYLCASSFVDRGTGELFFGEGSRLTVL.

This clonotype has only a few counts. It may be a read error: a sequence one base away is much more abundant. CDR3 sequence: CAWRATGERFF. The CDR3 nucleotides are TGTGCCTGGAGGGCGACCGGGGAGCGGTTTTTT. This chain connects TRBV30 to TRBJ2-2, with TRBD2 as a possible D gene (5 bases). The CDR3 consists of 11 residues. Germline lookup yields CDR1 GTSNPN and CDR2 SVGIG (reference sequence). The complete variable domain, with remaining parts taken from reference TRBV30 and TRBJ2-2, reads SQTIHQWPATLVQPVGSPLSLECTVEGTSNPNLYWYRQAAGRGLQLLFYSVGIGQISSEVPQNLSASRPQDRQFILSSKKLLLSDSGFYLCAWRATGERFFGEGSRLTVL.

Only one count was recorded for this clonotype. With a much larger clone just one base away, this may be a read error. The rearrangement uses TRBV30 and TRBJ2-7; D could derive from TRBD1 or TRBD2 (6 bases each). Germline loops: CDR1 GTSNPN, CDR2 SVGIG (reference sequence). This CDR3 comprises 12 residues. The CDR3 reads CAWSRGGYERYF. CDR3 bases: TGTGCCTGGAGCAGGGGAGGATACGAGCGGTACTTC. Looking up the rest from reference TRBV30 and TRBJ2-7 gives the full variable domain: SQTIHQWPATLVQPVGSPLSLECTVEGTSNPNLYWYRQAAGRGLQLLFYSVGIGQISSEVPQNLSASRPQDRQFILSSKKLLLSDSGFYLCAWSRGGYERYFGPGTRLTVT.

This chain connects TRBV20-1 to TRBJ2-5; the match to TRBD1 covers 9 bases. The J segment lost 5 bases and the V segment lost 6 bases, leaving 10 bases of the junction unmatched. Germline V gene data show CDR1 as DFQATT and CDR2 as SNEGSKA (reference sequence). The CDR3 runs 14 residues. The CDR3 loop reads CSALDRGSGETQYF. In DNA, the CDR3 is TGCAGTGCGTTAGACAGGGGGTCCGGGGAGACCCAGTACTTC.

This clonotype came up many times. The chain is built from TRBV5-1 and TRBJ2-7; D may be TRBD1 or TRBD2 (5 bases each). Germline CDR1 reads SGHRS; CDR2 reads YFSETQ. V was cut by 2 bases and J by 5 bases, with 17 bases left in between. This CDR3 contains 15 residues. In DNA form, the CDR3 reads TGCGCCAGCAGCTTAACGGGACGCCTGAACGACGAGCAGTACTTC. Its translation: CASSLTGRLNDEQYF.

V is TRBV7-6 and J is TRBJ2-2; D perhaps matches TRBD1 (6 bases). This CDR3 contains 14 residues. Germline V gives CDR1 SGHVS, CDR2 FNYEAQ. Trimming took off 2 bases at V and 6 bases at J, with 10 bases between the two ends. CDR3 sequence reads: CASSLTQGSGELFF. The CDR3, as DNA: TGTGCCAGCAGCTTAACACAGGGCTCCGGGGAGCTGTTTTTT.